Below are 16 T cell receptor beta chains sequenced from a single sample in a study of blood T cell repertoires in COVID-19. The repertoire was sequenced with immunoSEQ multiplex PCR; TCRdb's copy has only in-frame clones and lacks some. The table has hundreds of thousands of clones, 88% seen once. The material sequenced was peripheral blood. Receptors originate from a woman aged 25 to 45 with COVID-19, enrolled during active disease.

The CDR3, as DNA: TGTGCCAGGGCAGGGGCCTACGAGCAGTACGTC. It translates to CARAGAYEQYV. The chain links TRBV27 to TRBJ2-7; the D gene is possibly TRBD1 (6 bases). Germline lookup yields CDR1 MNHEY and CDR2 SMNVEV (reference sequence). The CDR3 totals 11 residues. The ends were cut back, 9 bases at V and 2 bases at J, with 8 bases in the middle.

This chain connects TRBV19 to TRBJ2-2, with TRBD1 matching 11 bases. This CDR3 has 13 amino acids. J lost 7 bases, V lost 10 bases, and 5 bases had no gene match. The germline CDR1 and CDR2 sequences are LNHDA and SQIVND (reference sequence). CDR3 sequence: CATGQGAGGELFF. The CDR3 DNA is TGTGCCACCGGACAGGGGGCAGGCGGGGAGCTGTTTTTT.

CDR3: CSVSSGIEGNEQFF. The CDR3 nucleotides read TGCAGCGTTAGTAGCGGGATTGAGGGGAATGAGCAGTTCTTC. The rearrangement links TRBV29-1 to TRBJ2-1, with 8 nucleotides matching TRBD2. In germline, CDR1 is SQVTM, CDR2 ANQGSEA. This CDR3 has 14 amino acids. V lost 5 bases and J lost 7; bases outside the gene matches: 10.

The chain combines TRBV9 with TRBJ2-5, with D possibly being TRBD1 (6 bases). CDR3 size: 14 residues. CDR1 and CDR2 (germline): SGDLS, YYNGEE. V lost 3 bases, J lost 4 bases, and 13 bases lay in between. CDR3 DNA: TGTGCCAGCAGCGGGGGGACAAGAGGAGAGACCCAGTACTTC. It translates to CASSGGTRGETQYF.

The chain combines TRBV20-1 with TRBJ2-5, with 8 bases lining up with TRBD2. Germline CDR1 DFQATT, CDR2 SNEGSKA (reference sequence). This CDR3 has 15 residues. V lost 5 bases and J lost 2; bases outside the gene matches: 10. The CDR3 here is CSARAHSGKQETQYF. CDR3 DNA sequence: TGCAGTGCTCGTGCCCATAGCGGGAAACAAGAGACCCAGTACTTC.

This chain uses TRBV7-2 with TRBJ2-2; 8 nucleotides align to TRBD1. Germline loops: CDR1 SGHTA, CDR2 FQGNSA. The CDR3 runs 16 residues. Losses at the gene ends were 5 bases for V and 1 base for J; bases not matched to a gene: 6. This CDR3 reads CASSPHGTGNTGELFF. The DNA of the CDR3 is TGTGCCAGCAGCCCACACGGGACAGGGAACACCGGGGAGCTGTTTTTT.

The chain employs TRBV5-1 and TRBJ2-1; 7 positions match TRBD1. Germline CDR1 and CDR2: SGHRS and YFSETQ. The CDR3 has 16 residues. V shed 4 bases, J shed 4 bases, and the junction held 11 bases outside the gene matches. CDR3 sequence (DNA): TGCGCCAGCAGCGATCCGGGACAGTACAATTACAATGAGCAGTTCTTC. Its translation is CASSDPGQYNYNEQFF.

V gene TRBV7-2 combines with J gene TRBJ2-7; D perhaps matches TRBD1 (5 bases). V lost 0 bases to trimming and J lost 2 bases, with 11 bases between them. Germline V lookup: CDR1 SGHTA, CDR2 FQGNSA. The CDR3 covers 15 residues. The CDR3 is CASSLALVGPYEQYV. CDR3 nucleotides: TGTGCCAGCAGCTTAGCATTAGTGGGGCCCTACGAGCAGTACGTC.

The V call is TRBV28, the J call TRBJ1-2; possibly TRBD1 for D (5 bases). Germline V CDR1 and CDR2: MDHEN, SYDVKM. Trimming took off 6 bases at V and 4 bases at J, with 15 bases between the two ends. This CDR3 comprises 14 residues. In nucleotides, the CDR3 is TGTGCCAGCAGCCCCACCGGGACTGCCTATGGCTACACCTTC. This translates into CASSPTGTAYGYTF.

The gene calls are TRBV5-1 and TRBJ2-3, with D maybe TRBD2 (5 bases). Trimming cost V 4 bases and J 4 bases, with 16 bases left between them. Germline assignment: CDR1 SGHRS and CDR2 YFSETQ. The CDR3 spans 15 residues. The CDR3 sequence: CASSPALDSADTQYF. The CDR3 DNA reads TGCGCCAGCAGCCCTGCATTAGATAGCGCAGATACGCAGTATTTT.

V and J are TRBV11-2 and TRBJ2-7; D perhaps matches TRBD2 (5 bases). Germline V gene sequence: CDR1 SGHAT, CDR2 FQNNGV. Trimming cost V 1 base and J 3 bases, with 10 bases left between them. CDR3 size: 14 residues. CDR3 protein: CASSLAYGVYEQYF. The CDR3 DNA follows: TGTGCCAGCAGCTTAGCTTACGGGGTCTACGAGCAGTACTTC.

The V and J genes are TRBV30 and TRBJ2-1; D gene uncertain. This CDR3 has 13 residues. V was pared by 0 bases and J by 4 bases, with 7 bases between. Germline-derived CDR1 and CDR2 are GTSNPN and SVGIG (reference sequence). CDR3 amino acids: CAWSVSRYNEQFF. CDR3 nucleotide sequence: TGTGCCTGGAGTGTATCCAGGTACAATGAGCAGTTCTTC. Together with reference TRBV30 and TRBJ2-1, the CDR3 gives the full variable domain: SQTIHQWPATLVQPVGSPLSLECTVEGTSNPNLYWYRQAAGRGLQLLFYSVGIGQISSEVPQNLSASRPQDRQFILSSKKLLLSDSGFYLCAWSVSRYNEQFFGPGTRLTVL.

This clone was observed a single time. V is TRBV5-4 and J is TRBJ1-4, with a possible D match to TRBD1 (5 bases). The CDR3 extends over 15 amino acids. V lost 2 bases, J lost 0 bases, and 8 bases lay in between. Germline V gene data show CDR1 as SGHNT and CDR2 as YYREEE (reference sequence). The chain's CDR3 is CASSLRGATNEKLFF. CDR3 bases: TGTGCCAGCAGCTTACGGGGGGCAACTAATGAAAAACTGTTTTTT.

The chain combines TRBV18 with TRBJ1-3; 7 bases fit TRBD1. Looked up from germline, CDR1 is KGHSH and CDR2 is LQKENI. The CDR3 runs to 15 residues. Losses at the gene ends were 5 bases for V and 2 bases for J; bases not matched to a gene: 6. The CDR3 spells CASSSTGTPGNTIYF. Here the CDR3 DNA reads TGTGCCAGCTCATCGACAGGGACTCCTGGAAACACCATATATTTT.

The V call is TRBV5-1, the J call TRBJ1-4, with D possibly being TRBD1 (6 bases). Trimming removed 0 bases from V and 3 bases from J, with 15 bases in between. CDR3 length equals 17 residues. Germline V CDR1 and CDR2: SGHRS, YFSETQ. DNA of the CDR3: TGCGCCAGCAGCTTGGCCCCCGGGGGGGCGTCTAATGAAAAACTGTTTTTT. This sequence encodes CASSLAPGGASNEKLFF.

This chain joins TRBV10-3 and TRBJ1-2; 8 bases match TRBD1. Per germline, CDR1 ENHRY and CDR2 SYGVKD. V trimming: 0 bases; J trimming: 4 bases; junction bases outside the gene matches: 16. This CDR3 is built from 19 residues. In nucleotides, the CDR3 is TGTGCCATCAGTGAGTCGTTATGGGGCAGCGGACAGGGAGCCTATGGCTACACCTTC. This translates into CAISESLWGSGQGAYGYTF.